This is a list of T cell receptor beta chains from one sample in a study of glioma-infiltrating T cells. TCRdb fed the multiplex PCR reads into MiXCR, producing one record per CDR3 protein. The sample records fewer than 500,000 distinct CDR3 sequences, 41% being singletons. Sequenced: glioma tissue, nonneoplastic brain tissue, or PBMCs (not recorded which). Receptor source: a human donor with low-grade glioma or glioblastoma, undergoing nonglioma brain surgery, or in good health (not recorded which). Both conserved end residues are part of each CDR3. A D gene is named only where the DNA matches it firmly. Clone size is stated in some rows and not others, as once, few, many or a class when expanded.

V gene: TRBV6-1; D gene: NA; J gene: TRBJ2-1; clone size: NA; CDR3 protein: CASRLPPHNEQFF; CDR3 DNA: TGTGCCAGCAGGCTACCCCCCCACAATGAGCAGTTCTTC
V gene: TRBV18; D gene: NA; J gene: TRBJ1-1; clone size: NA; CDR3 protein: CASSPSVGDTQAFF; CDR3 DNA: TGTGCCAGCTCACCGTCCGTAGGTGACACTCAAGCTTTCTTT
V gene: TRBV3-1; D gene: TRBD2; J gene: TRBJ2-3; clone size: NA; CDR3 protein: CASSQWSSGRQSTDTQYF; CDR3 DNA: TGTGCCAGCAGCCAATGGAGTAGCGGGAGACAAAGCACAGATACGCAGTATTTT
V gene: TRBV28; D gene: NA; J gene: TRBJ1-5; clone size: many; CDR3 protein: CASSLVGNYQPQHF; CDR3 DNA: TGTGCCAGCAGTTTAGTAGGGAATTATCAGCCCCAGCATTTT
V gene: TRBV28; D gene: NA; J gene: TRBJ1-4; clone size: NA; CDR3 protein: CASSLSTGRKSGKLFF; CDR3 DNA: TGTGCCAGCAGTTTATCCACGGGACGCAAGTCGGGAAAACTGTTTTTT
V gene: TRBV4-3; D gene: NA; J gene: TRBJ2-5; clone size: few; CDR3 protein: CASSQEGRRETQYF; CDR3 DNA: TGCGCCAGCAGCCAAGAAGGGAGGAGAGAGACCCAGTACTTC
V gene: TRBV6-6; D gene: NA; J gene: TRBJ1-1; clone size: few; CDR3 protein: CASSYRRNTEAFF; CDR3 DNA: TGTGCCAGCAGTTACCGTCGAAACACTGAAGCTTTCTTT
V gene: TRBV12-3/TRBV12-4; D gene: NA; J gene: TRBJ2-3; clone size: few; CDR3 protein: CASSFGQPISTDTQYF; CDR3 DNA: TGTGCCAGCAGTTTCGGGCAGCCGATTAGCACAGATACGCAGTATTTT
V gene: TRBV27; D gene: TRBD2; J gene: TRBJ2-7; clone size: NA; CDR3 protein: CASSSFWREGRHEQYF; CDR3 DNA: TGTGCCAGCAGTTCCTTTTGGCGGGAGGGCCGTCACGAGCAGTACTTC
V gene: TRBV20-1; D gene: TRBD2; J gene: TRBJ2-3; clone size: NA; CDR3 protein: CSAGTNLGLADTDTQYF; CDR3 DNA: TGCAGTGCAGGGACCAATTTGGGACTAGCGGATACAGATACGCAGTATTTT
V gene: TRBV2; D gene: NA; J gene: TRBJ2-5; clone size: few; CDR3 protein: CASSEARIKETQYF; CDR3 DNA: TGTGCCAGCAGTGAAGCGAGAATAAAAGAGACCCAGTACTTC
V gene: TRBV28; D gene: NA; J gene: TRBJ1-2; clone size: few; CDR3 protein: CASSFAYGYTF; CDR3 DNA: TGTGCCAGCAGCTTCGCCTATGGCTACACCTTC
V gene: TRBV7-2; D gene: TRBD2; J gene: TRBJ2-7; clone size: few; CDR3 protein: CASSLVGGGVPYEQYF; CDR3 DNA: TGTGCCAGCAGCTTAGTAGGTGGGGGGGTCCCCTACGAGCAGTACTTC
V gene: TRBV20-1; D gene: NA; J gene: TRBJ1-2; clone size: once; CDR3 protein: CSARPGLNCGYTF; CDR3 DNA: TGCAGTGCTAGACCCGGGCTGAACTGTGGCTACACCTTC
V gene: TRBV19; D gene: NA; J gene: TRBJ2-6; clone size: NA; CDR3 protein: CASSITRAGANVLTF; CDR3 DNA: TGTGCCAGTAGTATCACCAGGGCTGGGGCCAACGTCCTGACTTTC
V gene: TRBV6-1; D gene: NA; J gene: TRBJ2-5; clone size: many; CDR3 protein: CASSPGAPETQYF; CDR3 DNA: TGTGCCAGCAGTCCCGGAGCACCCGAGACCCAGTACTTC
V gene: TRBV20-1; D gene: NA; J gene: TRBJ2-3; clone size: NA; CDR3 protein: CSALPGRVAELKFSTDTQYF; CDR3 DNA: TGCAGTGCGCTCCCGGGTAGGGTAGCGGAACTGAAATTTTCCACAGATACGCAGTATTTT
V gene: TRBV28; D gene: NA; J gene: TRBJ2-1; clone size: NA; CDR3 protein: CASSFSPGFGSLDNEQFF; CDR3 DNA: TGTGCCAGCAGTTTCTCGCCGGGGTTTGGGAGCCTCGACAATGAGCAGTTCTTC
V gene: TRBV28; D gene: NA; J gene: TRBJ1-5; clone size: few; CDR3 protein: CASSTPIAPQHF; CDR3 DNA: TGTGCCAGCAGCACCCCTATCGCGCCCCAGCATTTT
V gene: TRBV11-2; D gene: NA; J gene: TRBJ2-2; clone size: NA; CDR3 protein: CASSLGPRGSVELFF; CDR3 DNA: TGTGCCAGCAGCTTAGGTCCCAGGGGCTCCGTGGAGCTGTTTTTT
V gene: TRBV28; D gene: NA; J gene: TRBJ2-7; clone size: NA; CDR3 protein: CASRVGASSYEQYF; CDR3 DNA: TGTGCCAGCAGGGTTGGGGCTAGCTCCTACGAGCAGTACTTC
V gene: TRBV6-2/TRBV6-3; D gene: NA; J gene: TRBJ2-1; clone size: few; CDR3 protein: CASSLYPSPDNGQFF; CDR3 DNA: TGTGCCAGCAGCCTCTATCCCTCTCCGGACAATGGGCAGTTCTTC
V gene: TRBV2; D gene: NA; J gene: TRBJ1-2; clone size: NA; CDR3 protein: CASSGPGQIGYTF; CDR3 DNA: TGTGCCAGCAGTGGGCCGGGTCAGATAGGCTACACCTTC
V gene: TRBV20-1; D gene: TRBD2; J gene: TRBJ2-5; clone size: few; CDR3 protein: CSARITSGVGETQYF; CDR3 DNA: TGCAGTGCTAGAATAACTAGCGGAGTTGGGGAGACCCAGTACTTC
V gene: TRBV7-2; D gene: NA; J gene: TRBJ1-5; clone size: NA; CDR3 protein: CASSLATASSKQPQHF; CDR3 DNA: TGTGCCAGCAGCTTAGCCACAGCATCTTCTAAACAGCCCCAGCATTTT
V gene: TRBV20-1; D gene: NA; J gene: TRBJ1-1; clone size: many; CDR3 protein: CSARRPGRNTEAFF; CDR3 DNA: TGCAGTGCTAGGAGGCCCGGCAGGAACACTGAAGCTTTCTTT
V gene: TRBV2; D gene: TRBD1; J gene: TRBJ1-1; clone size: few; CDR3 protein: CASSDGQEAFF; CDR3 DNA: TGTGCCAGCAGTGATGGACAGGAGGCTTTCTTT
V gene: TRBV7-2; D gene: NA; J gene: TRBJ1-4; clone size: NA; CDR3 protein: CASSLRRVNEKLFF; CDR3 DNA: TGTGCCAGCAGCTTACGTCGGGTTAATGAAAAACTGTTTTTT
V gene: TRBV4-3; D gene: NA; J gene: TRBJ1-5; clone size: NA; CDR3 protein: CASSQEGGSNQPQHF; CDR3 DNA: TGCGCCAGCAGCCAAGAAGGGGGTAGCAATCAGCCCCAGCATTTT
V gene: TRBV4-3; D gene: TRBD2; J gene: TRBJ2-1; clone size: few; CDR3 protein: CASSQDNRLAGEQFF; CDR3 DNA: TGCGCCAGCAGCCAAGATAATCGACTAGCGGGGGAGCAGTTCTTC
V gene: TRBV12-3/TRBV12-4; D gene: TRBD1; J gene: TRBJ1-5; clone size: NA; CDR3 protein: CASSLDGQGQPQHF; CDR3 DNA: TGTGCCAGCAGTTTAGACGGACAGGGTCAGCCCCAGCATTTT
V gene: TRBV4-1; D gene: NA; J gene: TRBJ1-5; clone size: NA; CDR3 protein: CASSQVWRPHQPQHF; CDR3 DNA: TGCGCCAGCAGCCAAGTGTGGCGACCCCATCAGCCCCAGCATTTT
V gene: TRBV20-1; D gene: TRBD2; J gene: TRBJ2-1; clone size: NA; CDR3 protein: CSASPGLGTRTRRNEQFF; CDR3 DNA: TGCAGTGCTAGCCCGGGACTAGGCACAAGGACACGGAGGAATGAGCAGTTCTTC
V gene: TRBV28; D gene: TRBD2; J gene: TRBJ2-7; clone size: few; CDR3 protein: CATGTSRNEQYF; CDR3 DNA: TGTGCCACCGGGACTAGCAGGAACGAGCAGTACTTC
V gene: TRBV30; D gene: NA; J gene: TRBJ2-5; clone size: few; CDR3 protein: CAWSTPLGTQYF; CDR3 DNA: TGTGCCTGGAGTACCCCCCTTGGCACCCAGTACTTC
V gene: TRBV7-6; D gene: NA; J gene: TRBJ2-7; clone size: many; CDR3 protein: CASSFGDPYEQYF; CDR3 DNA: TGTGCCAGCAGCTTTGGGGATCCCTACGAGCAGTACTTC
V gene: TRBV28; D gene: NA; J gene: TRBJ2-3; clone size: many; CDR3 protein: CASSLPYSTDTQYF; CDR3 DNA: TGTGCCAGCAGTTTACCCTATAGCACAGATACGCAGTATTTT
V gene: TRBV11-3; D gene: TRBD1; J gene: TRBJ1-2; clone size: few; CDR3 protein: CASRVTGDYGYTF; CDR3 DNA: TGTGCCAGCAGAGTGACAGGGGACTATGGCTACACCTTC
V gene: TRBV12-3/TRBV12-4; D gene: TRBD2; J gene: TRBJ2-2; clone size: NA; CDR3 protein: CASVGGGNTGELFF; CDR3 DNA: TGTGCCAGCGTCGGCGGGGGGAACACCGGGGAGCTGTTTTTT
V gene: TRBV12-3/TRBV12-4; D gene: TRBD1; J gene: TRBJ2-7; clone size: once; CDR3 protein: CASSWDRDIGEQYF; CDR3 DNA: TGTGCCAGCAGCTGGGACAGGGATATCGGCGAGCAGTACTTC
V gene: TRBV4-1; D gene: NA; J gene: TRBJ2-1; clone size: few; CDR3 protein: CASSQVSNEQFF; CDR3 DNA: TGCGCCAGCAGCCAAGTTAGCAATGAGCAGTTCTTC
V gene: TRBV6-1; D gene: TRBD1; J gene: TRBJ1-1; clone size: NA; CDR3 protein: CASSEARVQGDTEAFF; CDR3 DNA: TGTGCCAGCAGTGAAGCGCGGGTACAGGGGGACACTGAAGCTTTCTTT
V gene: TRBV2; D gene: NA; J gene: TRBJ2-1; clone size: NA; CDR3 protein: CASSERAGYNEQFF; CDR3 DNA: TGTGCCAGCAGTGAGCGGGCAGGTTACAATGAGCAGTTCTTC
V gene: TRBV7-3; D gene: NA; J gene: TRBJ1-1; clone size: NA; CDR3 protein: CASSPGHQNTEAFF; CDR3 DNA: TGTGCCAGCAGCCCGGGACACCAGAACACTGAAGCTTTCTTT
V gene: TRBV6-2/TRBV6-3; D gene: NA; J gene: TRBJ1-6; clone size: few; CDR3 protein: CASSPRQFYNSPLHF; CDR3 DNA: TGTGCCAGCAGTCCCCGACAGTTCTATAATTCACCCCTCCACTTT
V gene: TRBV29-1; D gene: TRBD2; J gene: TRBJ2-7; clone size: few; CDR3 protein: CSVEKGTSGPQYF; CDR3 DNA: TGCAGCGTTGAGAAGGGGACTAGCGGACCGCAGTACTTC
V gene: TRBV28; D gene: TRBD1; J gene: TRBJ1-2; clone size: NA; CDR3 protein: CASRRGQGPAGYGYTF; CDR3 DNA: TGTGCCAGCAGACGAGGACAGGGGCCGGCTGGGTATGGCTACACCTTC
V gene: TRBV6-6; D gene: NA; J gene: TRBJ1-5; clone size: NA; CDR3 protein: CASSYKQRVFQPQHF; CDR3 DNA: TGTGCCAGCAGTTACAAACAGAGGGTGTTTCAGCCCCAGCATTTT
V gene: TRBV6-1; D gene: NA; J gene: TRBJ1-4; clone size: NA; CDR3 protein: CASRKGAPGEKLFF; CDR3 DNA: TGTGCCAGCAGGAAAGGCGCGCCCGGGGAAAAACTGTTTTTT
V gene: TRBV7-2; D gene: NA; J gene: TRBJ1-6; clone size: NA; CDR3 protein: CASSPTVSSPLHF; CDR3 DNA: TGTGCCAGCAGCCCGACAGTTTCTTCACCCCTCCACTTT
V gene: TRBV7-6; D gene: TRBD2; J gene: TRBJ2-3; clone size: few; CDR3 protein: CASSLATSGSTDTQYF; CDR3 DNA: TGTGCCAGCAGCTTAGCGACTAGCGGGAGCACAGATACGCAGTATTTT
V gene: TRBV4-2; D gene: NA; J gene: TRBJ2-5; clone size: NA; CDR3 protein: CASSPIAAGETQYF; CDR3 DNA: TGTGCCAGCAGCCCCATAGCGGCTGGGGAGACCCAGTACTTC
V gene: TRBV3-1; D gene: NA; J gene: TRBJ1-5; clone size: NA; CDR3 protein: CASSQDLFGRNQPQHF; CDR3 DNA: TGTGCCAGCAGCCAAGACCTTTTCGGGAGGAATCAGCCCCAGCATTTT
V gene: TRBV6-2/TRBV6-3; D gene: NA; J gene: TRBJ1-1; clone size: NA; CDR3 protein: CVSSYMVMNTEAFF; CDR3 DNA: TGTGTTAGCAGTTACATGGTAATGAACACTGAAGCTTTCTTT